Listed below are T cell receptor beta chains from one sample, sequenced in a study of T cell responses to AZD1222 COVID-19 vaccine. The method was immunoSEQ multiplex PCR; TCRdb's version includes in-frame clones alone and lacks a portion of them. Of tens of thousands of clones in the sample, roughly 80% are singletons; the top ten hold around 5%. Sequences were derived from peripheral blood, sampled on day 0 of AZD1222 vaccination. These receptors all stem from an adult in good health. The CDR3 runs from the conserved cysteine through the conserved F or W. A D gene is named only where the DNA matches it firmly. Size tells how often a clone was seen (once, few, many) or the class of an expanded clone, and some rows leave it out.

clone_size	v_call	j_call	d_call	cdr3_aa
NA	TRBV19	TRBJ1-6	NA	CASSGAVNSPLHF
NA	TRBV18	TRBJ2-2	NA	CASSPFLNTGELFF
NA	TRBV4-1	TRBJ2-2	NA	CASSLNTGELFF
NA	TRBV19	TRBJ2-3	TRBD2	CASSSVTSGGAYTQYF
NA	TRBV7-8	TRBJ2-1	NA	CASSLANEQFF
NA	TRBV2	TRBJ1-3	TRBD1	CASSWRGTVGNTIYF
NA	TRBV7-8	TRBJ1-3	NA	CASSRTQIGTSGGTGNTIYF
NA	TRBV12-5	TRBJ1-1	NA	CASGLGRPIGRNTEAFF
once	TRBV18	TRBJ2-7	NA	CASSLRQEPSYEQYF
NA	TRBV3-1/TRBV3-2	TRBJ1-2	TRBD1	CASRGQSYGYTF
NA	TRBV7-3	TRBJ2-1	TRBD2	CASSLGYSGGNEQFF
few	TRBV27	TRBJ2-3	TRBD2	CASSSSPGLGADTQYF
NA	TRBV15	TRBJ1-5	NA	CATSRELSVGPNQPQHF
once	TRBV11-3	TRBJ2-1	NA	CASSLPSYNEQFF
NA	TRBV24-1	TRBJ2-3	NA	CATSDRQATATDTQYF
NA	TRBV29-1	TRBJ2-3	NA	CSVERQNTDTQYF
NA	TRBV19	TRBJ1-1	TRBD1	CASSINRGRATEAFF
NA	TRBV19	TRBJ1-2	TRBD1	CASSPGQEYGYTF
NA	TRBV6-1	TRBJ1-2	NA	CASSEAPSGGYGYTF
NA	TRBV11-2	TRBJ2-5	TRBD2	CASSLEPLQRGGGETQYF
NA	TRBV25-1	TRBJ1-2	NA	CASSEYHEGDYGYTF
NA	TRBV5-1	TRBJ1-2	NA	CASSLETLTGDYGYTF
NA	TRBV25-1	TRBJ2-3	TRBD1	CASSELGQGGVTDTQYF
NA	TRBV6-5	TRBJ2-3	NA	CASRRQSTDTQYF
NA	TRBV7-6	TRBJ1-3	NA	CATRGSPGNTIYF
NA	TRBV5-6	TRBJ2-7	NA	CASSYLEGEKQYF
NA	TRBV7-9	TRBJ1-4	NA	CASSLDNEKLFF
once	TRBV19	TRBJ2-7	TRBD1	CASGGQGTYEQYF
NA	TRBV30	TRBJ2-3	TRBD2	CAWGTSGGTSTDTQYF
NA	TRBV15	TRBJ2-7	TRBD2	CATSRGGGRTYEQYF
NA	TRBV6-5	TRBJ1-5	NA	CASSKGYSNQPQHF
NA	TRBV3-1/TRBV3-2	TRBJ1-6	TRBD1	CASSRQGAGSPLHF
NA	TRBV7-3	TRBJ2-1	NA	CASSLRDLPYNEQFF
NA	TRBV10-3	TRBJ1-2	NA	CAITSSGGYTF
NA	TRBV5-1	TRBJ1-2	NA	CASSLEGNYGYTF
NA	TRBV29-1	TRBJ1-3	TRBD1	CSVDDRATIYF
NA	TRBV5-1	TRBJ1-4	TRBD1	CASSLNPGQTGEKLFF
NA	TRBV9	TRBJ2-1	NA	CASSPQSGSNEQFF
NA	TRBV27	TRBJ2-7	NA	CASSPIGEEQYF
once	TRBV6-1	TRBJ1-1	NA	CATLPGGLNTEAFF
once	TRBV2	TRBJ1-5	NA	CASSEGLAFQPQHF